This T cell receptor (beta chain) was identified in a study of cytomegalovirus exposure and HLA in healthy donors. Findings and limits, study-wide: The authors considered a cluster of highly shared sequence variants likely to be a sequencing artifact.

This CDR3 contains 14 residues. The junction had 8 bases not matched to a gene; V was cut back by 5 bases and J by 9 bases. Per the germline V gene, CDR1 is SQVTM and CDR2 is ANQGSEA. As regards this clone: The antigen is unknown.

60 Vbeta and 13 Jbeta primers were used in PCR. Here immunoSEQ multiplex PCR was the method, and the copy in TCRdb shows in-frame clones only, minus some. Among 100,000 to 150,000 clones listed, 65% to 90% were seen once. This TCR derives from a woman between 18 and 29 years old in good health and CMV-seropositive. Source material: PBMCs. J is TRBJ1-6 and V is TRBV29-1; 9 bases align to TRBD1. CDR3 coding DNA: TGCAGCGTTTCCCGGGACAGGGAAGCTTCACCCCTCCACTTT. Its protein is CSVSRDREASPLHF.